Below are 15 T cell receptor beta chains sequenced from a single sample in a study of identical twins. TCRdb analysed the 5' RACE reads with MiXCR anew, one entry per CDR3 protein. The sample shows 300,000 to 350,000 distinct CDR3 sequences, roughly an eighth of them seen only once. These records were also assigned to another study, of yellow fever vaccine responses in identical twins.

The source material was CD8+ T cells sorted from blood. The receptors originated from a woman aged 18-29 years in good health.

This clonotype was detected only a few times. The chain combines TRBV9 with TRBJ2-2; the D gene is possibly TRBD1 (6 bases). The CDR3 contains 15 residues. Trimming removed 1 base from V and 5 bases from J, with 12 bases in between. CDR1 and CDR2 (germline): SGDLS, YYNGEE. CDR3 protein: CASSVTTQGTGELFF. In DNA form, the CDR3 reads TGTGCCAGCAGCGTAACTACCCAGGGGACCGGGGAGCTGTTTTTT.

This clonotype was observed a few times. V gene TRBV25-1 combines with J gene TRBJ2-5, with D possibly TRBD2 on 5 matching bases. Germline values: CDR1 MGHDK, CDR2 SYGVNS. The CDR3 loop spans 15 amino acids. With 1 base removed from V and 1 base from J, the gap between germline ends came to 10 bases. CDR3 sequence reads: CASSEWAGLQETQYF. In nucleotides, the CDR3 is TGTGCCAGCAGTGAATGGGCAGGACTCCAAGAGACCCAGTACTTC.

This clonotype has only a few counts. V is TRBV6-4 and J is TRBJ2-1; D is unclear. V was shortened by 4 bases and J by 0 bases, with 10 bases between the two germline ends. Germline lookup yields CDR1 MRHNA and CDR2 SNTAGT. The CDR3 covers 15 residues. The CDR3 DNA follows: TGTGCCAGCAGTGTGAATACGGACTCCTACAATGAGCAGTTCTTC. This gives the protein CASSVNTDSYNEQFF.

The chain combines TRBV6-5 with TRBJ2-5; the D gene is possibly TRBD2 (5 bases). The germline V gene encodes CDR1 MNHEY and CDR2 SVGAGI. This CDR3 has 15 amino acids. V lost 2 bases and J 5 bases, leaving 15 bases between the germline ends. The CDR3 loop reads CASSYVGLGGETQYF. CDR3 DNA: TGTGCCAGCAGTTACGTAGGGCTAGGCGGGGAGACCCAGTACTTC.

This clonotype was seen more than once but under ten times. V usage is TRBV24-1 and J usage is TRBJ2-1; 7 bases match TRBD1. V was pared by 8 bases and J by 6 bases, with 12 bases of the junction left unmatched. Per the germline V gene, CDR1 is KGHDR and CDR2 is SFDVKD. The CDR3 spans 15 residues. The CDR3 here is CATTKSGQYPNEQFF. The CDR3 nucleotides read TGTGCCACCACTAAGTCGGGACAGTATCCCAATGAGCAGTTCTTC.

This clonotype came up many times. V usage is TRBV2 and J usage is TRBJ2-5; tentative D call: TRBD1 (6 bases). V shed 3 bases and J shed 2 bases, with 7 bases lying between them. The CDR3 covers 13 residues. CDR1 is SNHLY and CDR2 is FYNNEI in the germline V gene. CDR3 nucleotides: TGTGCCAGCAGTGACAGGGGTCAAGAGACCCAGTACTTC. This sequence encodes CASSDRGQETQYF.

The rearrangement links TRBV7-9 to TRBJ1-1; the D is unclear. CDR3 length: 14 amino acids. Trimming pared 3 bases from V and 5 bases from J, leaving 13 bases between. In germline, CDR1 is SEHNR, CDR2 FQNEAQ (reference sequence). The CDR3 is CASSFLELETEAFF. The CDR3 bases are TGTGCCAGCAGCTTTCTCGAACTGGAGACTGAAGCTTTCTTT.

The sample holds a few counts of this clonotype. The chain couples TRBV24-1 to TRBJ2-3; 8 nucleotides agree with TRBD1. Germline V lookup: CDR1 KGHDR, CDR2 SFDVKD. This CDR3 is 13 amino acids long. J lost 2 bases, V lost 8 bases, and 2 bases had no gene match. CDR3 DNA sequence: TGTGCCACCATGGGACAGGTCACAGATACGCAGTATTTT. It encodes CATMGQVTDTQYF.

There are a few counts of this clonotype. The V gene is TRBV29-1, the J gene TRBJ2-2; a weak D match, TRBD1 (6 bases). The CDR3 sequence is 12 residues long. With 4 bases removed from V and 4 bases from J, the gap between germline ends came to 7 bases. CDR1 is SQVTM and CDR2 is ANQGSEA in the germline V gene. CDR3: CSVGTVTGELFF. The DNA for the CDR3 is TGCAGCGTTGGGACAGTCACCGGGGAGCTGTTTTTT.

The chain has TRBV25-1 and TRBJ2-7; weak D call: TRBD1 (6 bases). In germline, CDR1 is MGHDK, CDR2 SYGVNS. This CDR3 contains 15 residues. Trimming shortened V by 4 bases and J by 4 bases, and 17 bases separated the two germline ends. CDR3 sequence (DNA): TGTGCCAGCAGTGCAGGGGCGGTGGTTGGGTACGAGCAGTACTTC. Protein product: CASSAGAVVGYEQYF.

V gene TRBV5-1 combines with J gene TRBJ2-7, with a possible D match to TRBD2 (5 bases). The CDR3 length is 15 residues. V lost 4 bases, J lost 2 bases, and 16 bases lay in between. Germline lookup yields CDR1 SGHRS and CDR2 YFSETQ. In DNA, the CDR3 is TGCGCCAGCAGCCCCGAGGACTTCCCTACCTACGAGCAGTACTTC. Protein product: CASSPEDFPTYEQYF.

The rearrangement links TRBV12-3 or TRBV12-4 to TRBJ2-1; TRBD1 is a possible D gene (6 bases). CDR3 length: 14 residues. V dropped 7 bases and J dropped 0 bases, with 10 bases sitting between them. Written as DNA, the CDR3 is TGTGCCAGCACCTTGGACAGCTCCTACAATGAGCAGTTCTTC. Protein sequence: CASTLDSSYNEQFF.

V and J are TRBV20-1 and TRBJ2-7; 8 nucleotides agree with TRBD1. Germline trimming cut 3 bases from V and 3 bases from J; bases unmatched to any gene: 10. Germline V gene sequence: CDR1 DFQATT, CDR2 SNEGSKA (reference sequence). CDR3 size: 15 residues. CDR3 loop: CSASNRQGTLYEQYF. CDR3 nucleotides: TGCAGTGCTAGTAATCGACAGGGGACTCTCTACGAGCAGTACTTC.

In this sample, this clonotype turned up a few times. This chain joins TRBV12-3 or TRBV12-4 and TRBJ2-7; tentative D call: TRBD1 (5 bases). V was shortened by 5 bases and J by 3 bases, with 11 bases between the two germline ends. The CDR3 loop spans 13 amino acids. Written as DNA, the CDR3 is TGTGCCAGCAGTCCCGGACACTTCTACGAGCAGTACTTC. This codes for CASSPGHFYEQYF.

This chain joins TRBV5-1 and TRBJ2-5, with D possibly being TRBD2 (5 bases). The CDR3 has 15 amino acids. Trimming cost V 4 bases and J 2 bases, with 15 bases left between them. The germline gives CDR1 SGHRS, CDR2 YFSETQ. CDR3 sequence (DNA): TGCGCCAGCAGCCAGGAGATTAGCGCACAAGAGACCCAGTACTTC. This encodes CASSQEISAQETQYF.